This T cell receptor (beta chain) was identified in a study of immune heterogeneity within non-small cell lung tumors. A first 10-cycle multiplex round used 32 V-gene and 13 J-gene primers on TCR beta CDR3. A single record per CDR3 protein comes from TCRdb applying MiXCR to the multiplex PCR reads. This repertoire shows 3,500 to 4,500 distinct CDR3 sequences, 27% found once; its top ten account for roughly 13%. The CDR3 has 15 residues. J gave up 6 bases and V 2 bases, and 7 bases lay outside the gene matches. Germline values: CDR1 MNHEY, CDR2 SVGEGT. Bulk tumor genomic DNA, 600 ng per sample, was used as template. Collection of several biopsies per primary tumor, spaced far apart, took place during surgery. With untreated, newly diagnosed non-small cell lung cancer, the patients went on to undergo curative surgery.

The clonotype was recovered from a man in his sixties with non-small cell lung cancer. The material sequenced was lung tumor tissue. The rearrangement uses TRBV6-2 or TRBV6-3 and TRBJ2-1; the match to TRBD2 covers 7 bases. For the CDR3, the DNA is TGTGCCAGCAGTTACGGGGGAGGGCCAGGCAATGAGCAGTTCTTC. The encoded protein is CASSYGGGPGNEQFF.